This T cell receptor beta chain was sequenced in a study of T cell responses to AZD1222 COVID-19 vaccine. Germline CDR1 is KGHSH and CDR2 is LQKENI. Trimming cost V 2 bases and J 6 bases, with 13 bases left between them. The CDR3 sequence is 15 residues long. Libraries were prepared by immunoSEQ multiplex PCR; TCRdb keeps only in-frame clonotypes and omits some of them. The sample has some 120,000 clones, roughly 90% seen once; the top ten hold about 4.3%. Sequenced here: peripheral blood, sampled on day 0 of AZD1222 vaccination. The rearrangement uses TRBV18 and TRBJ1-4; D might be TRBD1 (6 bases). This receptor was obtained from an adult in good health. The CDR3: CASSPNEGTHEKLFF. The CDR3 coding sequence is TGTGCCAGCTCACCAAACGAGGGGACACATGAAAAACTGTTTTTT.